These 23 T cell receptor beta chains came from one sample sequenced in a study of blood T cell repertoires in COVID-19 (dated by TCRdb to about 2020). The protocol used for the library was the immunoSEQ multiplex PCR assay. TCRdb re-hosts the immuneACCESS table, in-frame sequences only. Its copies lack some clones; in the studies checked, an unresolved V gene accounts for under half of them, and the cause for the rest is not known. Across this sample there are 100,000 or so clones, with around 90% seen only once. Roughly 6% of the sample comes from the top ten. The sequencing sample was made of peripheral blood. These receptor sequences come from an older woman with acute or convalescent COVID-19.

In this sample, this clone turned up a few times. The J gene is TRBJ2-6, the V gene TRBV3-1 (or the pseudogene TRBV3-2); TRBD1 might be the D (5 bases). Trimming left V 6 bases short and J 0 bases short, with 9 bases between. From germline, CDR1 is LGHDT and CDR2 YNNKEL (reference sequence). This CDR3 comprises 15 residues. The CDR3 is CASSPGNSGANVLTF. The CDR3 DNA reads as TGTGCCAGCAGTCCAGGGAACTCTGGGGCCAACGTCCTGACTTTC.

The chain combines TRBV19 with TRBJ1-1; 8 positions match TRBD1. Looked up from germline, CDR1 is LNHDA and CDR2 is SQIVND (reference sequence). The CDR3 covers 14 residues. The V segment lost 6 bases and the J segment 11 bases; nucleotides outside the gene matches: 14. CDR3 loop: CASSPGQGGIYAFF. The CDR3, as DNA: TGTGCCAGTAGCCCCGGACAGGGAGGTATTTACGCTTTCTTT.

This sequence joins TRBV10-3 and TRBJ1-1; possibly TRBD1 for D (6 bases). V dropped 2 bases and J dropped 3 bases, with 25 bases sitting between them. From germline, CDR1 is ENHRY and CDR2 SYGVKD. The CDR3 has 19 amino acids. The CDR3 coding sequence is TGTGCCATCAGTGAGATGGGGGTTAGGGTCAGGGGTCGGGACACTGAAGCTTTCTTT. Translating gives CAISEMGVRVRGRDTEAFF.

In regard to this clone: One junction end disagrees with the germline gene, perhaps due to a read error. The rearrangement joins TRBV2 to TRBJ1-1; TRBD1 is a possible D gene (6 bases). The CDR3 consists of 15 residues. Germline values: CDR1 SNHLY, CDR2 FYNNEI. CDR3 coding DNA: TGTGCCAGCAGCGAAGTGGGACAATTGAACACTGAAGCTTTCTTT. Its protein product is CASSEVGQLNTEAFF. The full variable domain, with the rest looked up from reference TRBV2 and TRBJ1-1, is EPEVTQTPSHQVTQMGQEVILRCVPISNHLYFYWYRQILGQKVEFLVSFYNNEISEKSEIFDDQFSVERPDGSNFTLKIRSTKLEDSAMYFCASSEVGQLNTEAFFGQGTRLTVV.

The rearrangement joins TRBV3-1 (or the pseudogene TRBV3-2) to TRBJ2-1; 8 bases line up with TRBD2. V gave up 4 bases and J gave up 8 bases; unmatched junction bases: 19. The germline V gene has CDR1 LGHDT and CDR2 YNNKEL (reference sequence). The CDR3 length is 18 residues. The CDR3 loop is CASSPTGFGAGVGDEQFF. CDR3 coding DNA: TGTGCCAGCAGCCCCACCGGTTTCGGAGCGGGAGTAGGGGATGAGCAGTTCTTC.

The chain carries TRBV18 and TRBJ1-3; D gene unclear. Trimming removed 1 base from V and 0 bases from J, with 13 bases in between. CDR1 KGHSH and CDR2 LQKENI come from the germline V gene. This CDR3 spans 17 amino acids. DNA for the CDR3: TGTGCCAGCTCACCACGAGAACCATCCTTCTCTGGAAACACCATATATTTT. This codes for CASSPREPSFSGNTIYF.

The chain employs TRBV12-3 or TRBV12-4 and TRBJ2-1; tentative D call: TRBD2 (5 bases). V lost 5 bases and J lost 6, with 11 bases in between. The CDR3 has 13 residues. CDR3 amino acids: CASSPTTTNEQFF. The CDR3 DNA reads as TGTGCCAGCAGTCCGACTACTACCAATGAGCAGTTCTTC.

This clone has only a few counts. The gene calls are TRBV9 and TRBJ2-1; 10 nucleotides align to TRBD1. There are 15 residues in the CDR3. The V segment lost 4 bases and the J segment 7 bases; nucleotides outside the gene matches: 8. Germline loops: CDR1 SGDLS, CDR2 YYNGEE. The CDR3 region is CASSPTGQGSNEQFF. For the CDR3, the DNA is TGTGCCAGCAGCCCGACGGGACAGGGGTCGAATGAGCAGTTCTTC.

The chain has TRBV2 and TRBJ2-5; D is possibly TRBD2 (5 bases). CDR1 is SNHLY and CDR2 is FYNNEI in the germline V gene. Trimming removed 4 bases at V and 2 bases at J, with 8 bases between. This CDR3 has 13 residues. The CDR3 bases are TGTGCCAGCAGTGGTGGGAGACAAGAGACCCAGTACTTC. It codes for CASSGGRQETQYF.

The CDR3 DNA reads as TGTGCCAGCAGCTTCTCAGGGGTGGGGGTGAACACTGAAGCTTTCTTT. Its protein is CASSFSGVGVNTEAFF. The V gene is TRBV7-3, the J gene TRBJ1-1; possibly TRBD1 for D (6 bases). From germline, CDR1 is SGHTA and CDR2 FQGTGA. V was clipped by 3 bases and J by 0 bases, with 14 bases between them. This CDR3 region has 16 residues.

V and J are TRBV3-1 (or the pseudogene TRBV3-2) and TRBJ1-2; perhaps TRBD1 as D (5 bases). Trimming left V 5 bases short and J 4 bases short, with 17 bases between. Germline CDR1 and CDR2: LGHDT and YNNKEL (reference sequence). CDR3 length equals 15 residues. The DNA for the CDR3 is TGTGCCAGCAGCTTGGAACAGGCGGACCTCTATGGCTACACCTTC. Protein sequence: CASSLEQADLYGYTF.

The chain has TRBV18 and TRBJ1-4; D possibly corresponds to TRBD1 (5 bases). The CDR3 is 18 residues long. Between the trimmed V and J ends, which lost 2 bases and 0 bases, there was a span of 16 bases. CDR1 is KGHSH, CDR2 LQKENI, per germline. The chain's CDR3 is CASSPKDINFATNEKLFF. DNA of the CDR3: TGTGCCAGCTCACCAAAGGACATAAACTTCGCAACTAATGAAAAACTGTTTTTT.

This clone appeared a single time. The rearrangement uses TRBV5-1 and TRBJ1-2; D gene ambiguous. Germline CDR1 is SGHRS and CDR2 is YFSETQ. The V gene lost 4 bases and the J gene lost 6 bases, with 19 bases spanning the gap. The CDR3 extends over 15 amino acids. The CDR3 nucleotides read TGCGCCAGCAGCCTCACACCCGGACTGGGAGATGGCTACACCTTC. Translation gives CASSLTPGLGDGYTF.

This chain joins TRBV24-1 and TRBJ1-2; 7 positions match TRBD1. Trimming took 6 bases from V and 8 from J; bases not matched to a gene: 8. Germline CDR1 and CDR2: KGHDR and SFDVKD. The CDR3 length is 13 residues. CDR3 coding DNA: TGTGCCACCAGTCAAACAGGGGCCGAAGGCTACACCTTC. It codes for CATSQTGAEGYTF.

The chain recombines TRBV2 with TRBJ2-3; D call uncertain. From germline, CDR1 is SNHLY and CDR2 FYNNEI. The CDR3 has 12 residues. With 3 bases removed from V and 7 bases from J, the gap between germline ends came to 8 bases. The CDR3, as DNA: TGTGCCAGCAGTGAGTGGGCGAATACGCAGTATTTT. Translating it yields CASSEWANTQYF.

V gene TRBV27 combines with J gene TRBJ2-3; no reliable D call. Trimming cost V 3 bases and J 6 bases, with 10 bases left between them. The germline gives CDR1 MNHEY, CDR2 SMNVEV (reference sequence). This CDR3 spans 13 amino acids. The CDR3 protein is CASSLFVTDTQYF. The CDR3 DNA sequence: TGTGCCAGCAGTTTGTTCGTTACTGATACGCAGTATTTT.

The chain combines TRBV6-6 with TRBJ1-1; TRBD1 matches 7 bases. The CDR3 is 16 residues long. CDR1 and CDR2 (germline): MNHNY, SVGAGI (reference sequence). Trimming took 2 bases from V and 8 from J; bases not matched to a gene: 14. CDR3 DNA sequence: TGTGCCAGCAGTTACCCGTCCGACAGGGAAGAAAACGAAGCTTTCTTT. Its translation: CASSYPSDREENEAFF.

This clone was detected only once. At one boundary the junction diverges from the germline segment, which might be a read error. The gene calls are TRBV19 and TRBJ1-4; unclear D gene. Germline CDR1 is LNHDA and CDR2 is SQIVND (reference sequence). CDR3 length: 14 residues. This CDR3 is CASSIGPTNEKLFF. CDR3 bases: TGTGCCAGTAGTATAGGGCCAACAAATGAAAAACTGTTTTTT.

V and J are TRBV9 and TRBJ2-5; 7 positions agree with TRBD1. The ends lost 0 bases at V and 0 bases at J; junction bases unmatched: 2. Germline-derived CDR1 and CDR2 are SGDLS and YYNGEE. The CDR3 loop spans 15 amino acids. The CDR3 DNA is TGTGCCAGCAGCGTAGGGGGACAGCACCAAGAGACCCAGTACTTC. Protein sequence: CASSVGGQHQETQYF.

The rearrangement uses TRBV19 and TRBJ2-2, with unresolved D. The germline V gene encodes CDR1 LNHDA and CDR2 SQIVND (reference sequence). Trimming left V 6 bases short and J 1 base short, with 9 bases between. This CDR3 comprises 14 residues. The CDR3 loop is CASSYEVNTGELFF. CDR3 bases: TGTGCCAGTAGCTATGAAGTGAACACCGGGGAGCTGTTTTTT.

V gene TRBV6-5 combines with J gene TRBJ1-4; 8 positions match TRBD1. Trimming took 8 bases from V and 5 from J; bases not matched to a gene: 4. This CDR3 is 13 amino acids long. CDR1 is MNHEY and CDR2 is SVGAGI in the germline V gene. DNA of the CDR3: TGTGCCAGCGGGAGACAGGGGAATGAAAAACTGTTTTTT. Its translation: CASGRQGNEKLFF.

The V call is TRBV2, the J call TRBJ1-4; D gene uncertain. Germline V gene sequence: CDR1 SNHLY, CDR2 FYNNEI. V gave up 7 bases and J gave up 7 bases, with 19 bases separating them. The CDR3 has 15 amino acids. Written as DNA, the CDR3 is TGTGCCAGCACCCCTCTGGCCTTGGGGAGTGAAAAACTGTTTTTT. It specifies CASTPLALGSEKLFF.

The chain employs TRBV27 and TRBJ1-1, with 7 bases identical to TRBD1. Germline V gene data show CDR1 as MNHEY and CDR2 as SMNVEV (reference sequence). The CDR3 runs to 15 residues. Trimming took 5 bases from V and 4 from J; bases not matched to a gene: 10. In DNA, the CDR3 is TGTGCCAGCAGTCCAGGGACAGCTGGCGGCACTGAAGCTTTCTTT. Translation: CASSPGTAGGTEAFF.